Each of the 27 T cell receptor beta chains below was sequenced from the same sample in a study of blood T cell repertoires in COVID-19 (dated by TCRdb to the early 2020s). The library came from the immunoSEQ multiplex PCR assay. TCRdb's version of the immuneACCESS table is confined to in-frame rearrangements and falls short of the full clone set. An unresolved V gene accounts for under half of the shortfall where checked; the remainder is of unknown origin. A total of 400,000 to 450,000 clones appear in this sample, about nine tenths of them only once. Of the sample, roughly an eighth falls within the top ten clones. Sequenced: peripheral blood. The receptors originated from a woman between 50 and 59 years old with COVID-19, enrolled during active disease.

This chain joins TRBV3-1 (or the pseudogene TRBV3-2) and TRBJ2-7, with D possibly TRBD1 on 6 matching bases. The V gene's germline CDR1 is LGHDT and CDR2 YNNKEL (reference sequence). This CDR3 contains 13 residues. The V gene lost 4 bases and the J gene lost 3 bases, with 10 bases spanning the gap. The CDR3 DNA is TGTGCCAGCAGCCTACAGGGCATCTACGAGCAGTACTTC. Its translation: CASSLQGIYEQYF.

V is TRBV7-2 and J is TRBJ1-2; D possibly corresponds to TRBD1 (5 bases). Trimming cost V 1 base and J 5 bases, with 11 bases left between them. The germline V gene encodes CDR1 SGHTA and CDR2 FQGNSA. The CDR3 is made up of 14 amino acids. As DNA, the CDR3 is TGTGCCAGCAGCTTAGGGGGACTCTCGTATGGCTACACCTTC. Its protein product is CASSLGGLSYGYTF.

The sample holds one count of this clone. The DNA for the CDR3 is TGTGCCAGTATGATGGGGACAGGACCCAACTATGGCTACACCTTC. Its translation is CASMMGTGPNYGYTF. The chain is built from TRBV19 and TRBJ1-2; TRBD1 agrees at 8 bases. This CDR3 spans 15 amino acids. Germline assignment: CDR1 LNHDA and CDR2 SQIVND (reference sequence). Trimming at V came to 7 bases and at J to 2 bases, leaving 9 bases not matched to a gene.

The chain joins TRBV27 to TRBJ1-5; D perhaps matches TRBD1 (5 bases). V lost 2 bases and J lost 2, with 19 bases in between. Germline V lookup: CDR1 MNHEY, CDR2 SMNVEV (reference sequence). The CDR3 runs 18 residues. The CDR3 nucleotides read TGTGCCAGCAGTTTAACGAGTTGGGTCAGGGCTGGCAATCAGCCCCAGCATTTT. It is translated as CASSLTSWVRAGNQPQHF.

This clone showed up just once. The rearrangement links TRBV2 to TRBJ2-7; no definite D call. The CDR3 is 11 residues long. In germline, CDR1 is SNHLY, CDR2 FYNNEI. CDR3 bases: TGTGTTACCAACGTAGACTACGAGCAGTACTTC. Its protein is CVTNVDYEQYF.

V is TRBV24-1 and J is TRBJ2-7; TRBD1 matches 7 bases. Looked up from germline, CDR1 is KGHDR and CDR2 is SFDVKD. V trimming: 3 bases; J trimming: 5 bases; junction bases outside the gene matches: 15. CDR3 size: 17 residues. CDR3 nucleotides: TGTGCCACCAGTGATCCACACTACCGGGACAGTTCGCACGAGCAGTACTTC. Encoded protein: CATSDPHYRDSSHEQYF.

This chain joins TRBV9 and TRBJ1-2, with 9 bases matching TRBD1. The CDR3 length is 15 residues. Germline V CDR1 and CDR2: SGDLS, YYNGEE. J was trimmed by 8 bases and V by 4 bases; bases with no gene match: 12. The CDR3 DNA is TGTGCCAGCAGCCCTGATACAGGGGGCTTGGGCGGCTACACCTTC. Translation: CASSPDTGGLGGYTF.

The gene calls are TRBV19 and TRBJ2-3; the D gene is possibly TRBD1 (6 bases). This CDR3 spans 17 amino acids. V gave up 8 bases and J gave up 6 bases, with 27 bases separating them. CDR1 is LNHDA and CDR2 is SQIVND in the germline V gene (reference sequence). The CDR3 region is CASAAQRGIFRGDTQYF. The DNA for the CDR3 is TGTGCCAGTGCGGCCCAAAGGGGGATATTCCGTGGGGATACGCAGTATTTT.

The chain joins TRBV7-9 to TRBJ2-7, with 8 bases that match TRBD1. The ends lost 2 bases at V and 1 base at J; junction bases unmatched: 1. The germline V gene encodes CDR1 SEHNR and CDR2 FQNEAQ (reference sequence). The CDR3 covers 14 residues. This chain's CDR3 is CASSLWTGSYEQYF. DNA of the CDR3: TGTGCCAGCAGCTTATGGACAGGGTCCTACGAGCAGTACTTC.

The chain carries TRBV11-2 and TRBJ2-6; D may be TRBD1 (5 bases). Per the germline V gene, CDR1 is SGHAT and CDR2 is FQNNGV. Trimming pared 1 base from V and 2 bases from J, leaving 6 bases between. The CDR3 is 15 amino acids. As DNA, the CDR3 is TGTGCCAGCAGCTTAGGCAGGGCTGGGGCCAACGTCCTGACTTTC. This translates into CASSLGRAGANVLTF. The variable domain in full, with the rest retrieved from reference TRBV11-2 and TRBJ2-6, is EAGVAQSPRYKIIEKRQSVAFWCNPISGHATLYWYQQILGQGPKLLIQFQNNGVVDDSQLPKDRFSAERLKGVDSTLKIQPAKLEDSAVYLCASSLGRAGANVLTFGAGSRLTVL.

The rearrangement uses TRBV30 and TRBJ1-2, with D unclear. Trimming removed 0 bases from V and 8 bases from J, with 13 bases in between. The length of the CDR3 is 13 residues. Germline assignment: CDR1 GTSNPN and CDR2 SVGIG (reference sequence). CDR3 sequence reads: CAWSVQRQSGYTF. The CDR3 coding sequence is TGTGCCTGGAGTGTACAGCGGCAGTCGGGCTACACCTTC.

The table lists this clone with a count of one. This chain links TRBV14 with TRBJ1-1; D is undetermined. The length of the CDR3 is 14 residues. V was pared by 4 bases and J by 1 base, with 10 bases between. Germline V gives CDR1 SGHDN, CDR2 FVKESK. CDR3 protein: CASSRELQNTEAFF. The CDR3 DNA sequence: TGTGCCAGCAGCCGAGAATTACAGAACACTGAAGCTTTCTTT.

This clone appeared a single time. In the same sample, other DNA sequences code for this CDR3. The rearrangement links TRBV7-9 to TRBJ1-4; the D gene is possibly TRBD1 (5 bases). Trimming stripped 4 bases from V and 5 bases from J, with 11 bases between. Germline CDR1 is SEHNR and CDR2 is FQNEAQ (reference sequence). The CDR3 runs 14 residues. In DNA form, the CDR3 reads TGTGCCAGCAGCTCTACCGGGGGGAATGAAAAACTGTTTTTT. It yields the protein CASSSTGGNEKLFF.

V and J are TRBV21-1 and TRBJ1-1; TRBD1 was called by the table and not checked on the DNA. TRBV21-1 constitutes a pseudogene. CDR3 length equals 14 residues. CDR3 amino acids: CASSKVDRGGEAFF. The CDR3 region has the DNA TGTGCCAGCAGCAAAGTCGACAGGGGTGGTGAAGCTTTCTTT.

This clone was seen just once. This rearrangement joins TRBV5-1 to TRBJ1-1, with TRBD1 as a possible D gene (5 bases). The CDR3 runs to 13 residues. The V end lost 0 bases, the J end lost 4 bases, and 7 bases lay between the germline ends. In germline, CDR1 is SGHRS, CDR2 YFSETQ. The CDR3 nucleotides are TGCGCCAGCAGCTTGGGAACAGGCACTGAAGCTTTCTTT. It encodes CASSLGTGTEAFF.

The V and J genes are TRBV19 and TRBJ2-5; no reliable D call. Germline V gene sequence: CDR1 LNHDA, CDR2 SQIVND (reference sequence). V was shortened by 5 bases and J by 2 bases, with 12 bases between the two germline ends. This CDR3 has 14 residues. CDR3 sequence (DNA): TGTGCCAGTAGTCAGAACCAAGTACAAGAGACCCAGTACTTC. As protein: CASSQNQVQETQYF.

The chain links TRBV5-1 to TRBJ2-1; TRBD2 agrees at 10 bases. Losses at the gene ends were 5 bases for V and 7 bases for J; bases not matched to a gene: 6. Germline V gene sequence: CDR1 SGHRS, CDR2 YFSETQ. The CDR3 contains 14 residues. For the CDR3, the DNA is TGCGCCAGCAGTGTCGGGACTAGCGAAAATGAGCAGTTCTTC. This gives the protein CASSVGTSENEQFF.

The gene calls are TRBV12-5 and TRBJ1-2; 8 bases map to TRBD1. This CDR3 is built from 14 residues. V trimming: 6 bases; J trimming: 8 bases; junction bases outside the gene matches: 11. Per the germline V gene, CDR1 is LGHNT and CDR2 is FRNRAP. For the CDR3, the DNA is TGTGCTAGTGGGATGACAGGGGTAGGAGAGGGCTACACCTTC. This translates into CASGMTGVGEGYTF.

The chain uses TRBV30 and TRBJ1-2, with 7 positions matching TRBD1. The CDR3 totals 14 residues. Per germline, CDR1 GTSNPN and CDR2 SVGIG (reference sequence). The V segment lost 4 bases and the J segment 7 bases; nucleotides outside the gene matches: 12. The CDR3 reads CAWNNRGVMGGYTF. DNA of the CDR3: TGTGCCTGGAATAACAGGGGAGTTATGGGTGGCTACACCTTC.

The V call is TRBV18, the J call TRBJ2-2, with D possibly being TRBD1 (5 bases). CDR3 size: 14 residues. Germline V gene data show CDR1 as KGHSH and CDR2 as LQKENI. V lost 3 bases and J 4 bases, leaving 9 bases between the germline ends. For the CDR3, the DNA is TGTGCCAGCTCACCTTCGACAGTCACCGGGGAGCTGTTTTTT. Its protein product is CASSPSTVTGELFF.

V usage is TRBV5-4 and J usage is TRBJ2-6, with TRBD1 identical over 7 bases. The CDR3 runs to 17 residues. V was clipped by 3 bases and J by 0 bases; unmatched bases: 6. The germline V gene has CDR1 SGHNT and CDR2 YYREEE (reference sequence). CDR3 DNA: TGTGCCAGCAGCTCGGGACAGTCCCGCTCTGGGGCCAACGTCCTGACTTTC. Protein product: CASSSGQSRSGANVLTF.

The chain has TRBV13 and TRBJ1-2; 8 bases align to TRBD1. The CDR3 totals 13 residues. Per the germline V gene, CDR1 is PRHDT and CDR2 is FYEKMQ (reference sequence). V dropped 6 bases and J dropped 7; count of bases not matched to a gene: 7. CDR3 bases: TGTGCCAGCAGATCGGACAGGGCTAGTGGCTACACCTTC. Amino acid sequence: CASRSDRASGYTF.

CDR3 residues: CASSLGAVSGANVLTF. CDR3 sequence (DNA): TGTGCCAGCAGCTTAGGGGCCGTTTCTGGGGCCAACGTCCTGACTTTC. This chain connects TRBV7-3 to TRBJ2-6; possibly TRBD1 for D (5 bases). The length of the CDR3 is 16 residues. CDR1 is SGHTA and CDR2 is FQGTGA in the germline V gene. Trimming took off 2 bases at V and 1 base at J, with 9 bases between the two ends.

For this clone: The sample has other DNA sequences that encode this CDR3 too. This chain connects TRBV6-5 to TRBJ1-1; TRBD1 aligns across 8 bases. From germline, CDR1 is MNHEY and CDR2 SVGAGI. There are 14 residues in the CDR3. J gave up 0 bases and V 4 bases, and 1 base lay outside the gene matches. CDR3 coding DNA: TGTGCCAGCAGTTTGACAGGGGTGAACACTGAAGCTTTCTTT. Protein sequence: CASSLTGVNTEAFF.

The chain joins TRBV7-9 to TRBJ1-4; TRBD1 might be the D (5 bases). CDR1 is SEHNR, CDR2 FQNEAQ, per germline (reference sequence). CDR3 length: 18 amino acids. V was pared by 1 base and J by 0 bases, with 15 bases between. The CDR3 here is CASSLGVGTLATNEKLFF. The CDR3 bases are TGTGCCAGCAGCTTAGGGGTAGGGACTTTGGCAACTAATGAAAAACTGTTTTTT.

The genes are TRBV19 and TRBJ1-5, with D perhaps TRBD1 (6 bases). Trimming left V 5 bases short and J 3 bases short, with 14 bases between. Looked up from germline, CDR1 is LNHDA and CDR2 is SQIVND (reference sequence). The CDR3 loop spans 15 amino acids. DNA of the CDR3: TGTGCCAGTAGTGAGGGACAACGGTCCAATCAGCCCCAGCATTTT. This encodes CASSEGQRSNQPQHF.

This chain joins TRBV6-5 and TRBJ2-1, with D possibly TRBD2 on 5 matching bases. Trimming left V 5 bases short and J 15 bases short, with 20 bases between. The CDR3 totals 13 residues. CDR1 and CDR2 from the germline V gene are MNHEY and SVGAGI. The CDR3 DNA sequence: TGTGCCAGCAGTCCTCCCGGACTGGCAGGAGTGTTCTTC. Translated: CASSPPGLAGVFF.